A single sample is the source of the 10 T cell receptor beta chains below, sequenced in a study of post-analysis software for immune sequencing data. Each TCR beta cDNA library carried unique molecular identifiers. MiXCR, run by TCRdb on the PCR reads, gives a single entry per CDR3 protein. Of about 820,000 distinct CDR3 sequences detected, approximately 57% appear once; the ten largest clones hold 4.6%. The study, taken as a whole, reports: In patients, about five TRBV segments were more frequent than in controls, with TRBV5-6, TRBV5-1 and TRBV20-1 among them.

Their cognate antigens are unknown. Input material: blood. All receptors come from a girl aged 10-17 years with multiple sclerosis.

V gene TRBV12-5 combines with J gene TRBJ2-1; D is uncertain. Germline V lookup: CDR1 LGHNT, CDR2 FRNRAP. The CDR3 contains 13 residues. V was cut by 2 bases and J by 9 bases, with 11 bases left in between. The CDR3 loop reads CASGLSGPGEQFF. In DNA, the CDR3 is TGTGCTAGTGGTTTGTCCGGACCTGGTGAGCAGTTCTTC.

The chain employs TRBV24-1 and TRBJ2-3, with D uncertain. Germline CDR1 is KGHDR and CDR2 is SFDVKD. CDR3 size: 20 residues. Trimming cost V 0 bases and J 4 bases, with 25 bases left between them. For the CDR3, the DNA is TGTGCCACCAGTGATTTGCTGGACCCCCTTATAGGAGACCCGTCAGATACGCAGTATTTT. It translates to CATSDLLDPLIGDPSDTQYF.

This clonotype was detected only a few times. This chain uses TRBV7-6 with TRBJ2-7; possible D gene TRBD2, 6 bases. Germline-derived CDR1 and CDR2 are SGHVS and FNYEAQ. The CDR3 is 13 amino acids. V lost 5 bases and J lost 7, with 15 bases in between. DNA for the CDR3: TGTGCCAGCAGCGTGGGGACGGCGGGGGAGCAGTACTTC. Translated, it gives CASSVGTAGEQYF.

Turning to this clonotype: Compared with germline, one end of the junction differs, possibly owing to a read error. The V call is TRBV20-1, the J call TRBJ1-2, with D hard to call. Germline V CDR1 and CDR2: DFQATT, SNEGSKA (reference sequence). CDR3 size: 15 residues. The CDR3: CSARGEVQSGYGHTF. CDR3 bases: TGCAGTGCTAGAGGGGAAGTTCAATCAGGATATGGCCACACCTTC.

CDR3 bases: TGTGCCAGCAGCGCCGGGACTAGGGGGGGCGATACGCAGTATTTT. Amino acid sequence: CASSAGTRGGDTQYF. The chain is built from TRBV9 and TRBJ2-3; 8 bases fit TRBD2. The CDR3 has 15 residues. CDR1 and CDR2 (germline): SGDLS, YYNGEE. V gave up 3 bases and J gave up 6 bases; unmatched junction bases: 9.

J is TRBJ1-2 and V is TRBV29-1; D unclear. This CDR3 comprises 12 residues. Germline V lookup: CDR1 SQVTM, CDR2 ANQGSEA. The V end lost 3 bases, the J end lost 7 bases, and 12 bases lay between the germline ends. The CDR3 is CSVDSGPLGYTF. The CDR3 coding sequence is TGCAGCGTTGACAGTGGGCCTCTTGGCTACACCTTC.

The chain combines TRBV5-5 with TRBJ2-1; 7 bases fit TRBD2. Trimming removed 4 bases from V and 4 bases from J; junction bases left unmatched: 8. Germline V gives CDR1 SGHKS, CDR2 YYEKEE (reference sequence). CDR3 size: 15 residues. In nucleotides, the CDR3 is TGTGCCAGCAGCACCCGACTAGCAGCTTACAATGAGCAGTTCTTC. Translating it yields CASSTRLAAYNEQFF.

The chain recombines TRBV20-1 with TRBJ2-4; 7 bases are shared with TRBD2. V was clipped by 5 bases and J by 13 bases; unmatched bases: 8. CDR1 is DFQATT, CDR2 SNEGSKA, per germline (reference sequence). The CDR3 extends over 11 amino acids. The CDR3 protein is CSAVAGREQYF. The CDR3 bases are TGCAGTGCTGTTGCAGGGAGGGAGCAGTACTTC.

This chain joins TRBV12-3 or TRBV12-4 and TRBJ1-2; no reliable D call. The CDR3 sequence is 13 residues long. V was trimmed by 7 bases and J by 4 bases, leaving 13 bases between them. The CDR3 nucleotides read TGTGCCAGCACCCCGCACACCGGCTATGGCTACACCTTC. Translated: CASTPHTGYGYTF.

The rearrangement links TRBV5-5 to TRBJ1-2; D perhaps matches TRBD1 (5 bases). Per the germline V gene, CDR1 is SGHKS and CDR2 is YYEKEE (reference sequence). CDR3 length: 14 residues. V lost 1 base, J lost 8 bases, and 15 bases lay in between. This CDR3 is CASSLSQGGGGYTF. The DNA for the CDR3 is TGTGCCAGCAGCTTGAGTCAGGGAGGAGGAGGCTACACCTTC.